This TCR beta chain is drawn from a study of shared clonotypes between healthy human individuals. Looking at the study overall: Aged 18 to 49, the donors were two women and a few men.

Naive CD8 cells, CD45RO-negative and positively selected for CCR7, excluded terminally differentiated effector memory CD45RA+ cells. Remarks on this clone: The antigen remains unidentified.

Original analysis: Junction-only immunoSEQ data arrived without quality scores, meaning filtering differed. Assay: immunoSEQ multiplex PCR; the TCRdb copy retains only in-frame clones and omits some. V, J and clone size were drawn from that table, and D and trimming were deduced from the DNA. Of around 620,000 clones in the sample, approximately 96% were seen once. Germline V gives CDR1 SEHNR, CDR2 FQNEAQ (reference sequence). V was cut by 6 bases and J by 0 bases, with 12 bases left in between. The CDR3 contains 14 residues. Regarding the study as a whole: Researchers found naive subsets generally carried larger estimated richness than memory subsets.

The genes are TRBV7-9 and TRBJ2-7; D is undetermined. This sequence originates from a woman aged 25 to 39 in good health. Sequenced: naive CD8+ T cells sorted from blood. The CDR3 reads CASSQSGPSYEQYF. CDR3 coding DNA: TGTGCCAGCAGTCAGTCCGGGCCCTCCTACGAGCAGTACTTC. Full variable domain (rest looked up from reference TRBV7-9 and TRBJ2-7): DTGVSQNPRHKITKRGQNVTFRCDPISEHNRLYWYRQTLGQGPEFLTYFQNEAQLEKSRLLSDRFSAERPKGSFSTLEIQRTEQGDSAMYLCASSQSGPSYEQYFGPGTRLTVT.